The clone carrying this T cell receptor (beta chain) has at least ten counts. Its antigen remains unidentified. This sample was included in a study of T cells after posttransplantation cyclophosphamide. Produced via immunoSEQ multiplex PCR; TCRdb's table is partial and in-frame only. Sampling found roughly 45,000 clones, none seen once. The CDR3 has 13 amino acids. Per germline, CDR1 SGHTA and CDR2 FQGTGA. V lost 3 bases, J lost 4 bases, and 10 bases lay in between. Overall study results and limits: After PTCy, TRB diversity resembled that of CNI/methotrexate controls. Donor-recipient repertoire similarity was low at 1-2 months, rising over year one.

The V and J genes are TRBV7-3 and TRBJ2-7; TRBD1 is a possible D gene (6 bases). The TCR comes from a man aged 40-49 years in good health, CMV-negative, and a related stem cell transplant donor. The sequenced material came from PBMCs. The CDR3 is CASSFKQGYEQYF. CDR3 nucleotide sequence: TGTGCCAGCAGCTTCAAACAGGGTTACGAGCAGTACTTC.